Following are 20 T cell receptor beta chains from one sample sequenced in a study of metastatic and nonmetastatic thyroid tumors. TCRdb re-called the PCR reads through MiXCR. The data show 30,000 to 40,000 clones, under 40% seen once. Among the patients, none had received any treatment before thyroid surgery. Input material: tumor tissue. The receptor source for this set is a female donor with papillary thyroid cancer or a benign thyroid nodule (not recorded which). Some clones in this sample may be carry-over from other donors' samples.

This clone was detected only a few times. The chain has TRBV27 and TRBJ2-3; 13 nucleotides match TRBD2. The germline gives CDR1 MNHEY, CDR2 SMNVEV (reference sequence). V was clipped by 6 bases and J by 7 bases; unmatched bases: 13. The CDR3 has 17 residues. The CDR3 loop reads CASRLTLGLAGDYTQYF. In nucleotides, the CDR3 is TGTGCCAGCAGACTTACCCTCGGACTAGCGGGAGACTATACGCAGTATTTT.

This clone has a single count. The chain links TRBV5-1 to TRBJ1-1; no clear D. With 0 bases removed from V and 10 bases from J, the gap between germline ends came to 13 bases. The length of the CDR3 is 13 residues. The germline V gene has CDR1 SGHRS and CDR2 YFSETQ. This CDR3 reads CASSLDGVVGAFF. The CDR3 nucleotides are TGCGCCAGCAGCTTGGACGGGGTAGTGGGAGCTTTCTTT.

The chain recombines TRBV5-1 with TRBJ2-5; TRBD2 matches 8 bases. CDR3 length equals 16 residues. CDR1 SGHRS and CDR2 YFSETQ come from the germline V gene. The V and J ends lost 0 bases and 1 base, in that order; junction bases with no gene match: 5. The CDR3 loop reads CASSLVPGGPQETQYF. The CDR3 DNA is TGCGCCAGCAGCTTGGTACCGGGAGGGCCCCAAGAGACCCAGTACTTC.

The CDR3 DNA sequence: TGTGCCAGCAGCCCCGGACTAGCGGGAGCACATGAGCAGTTCTTC. Translated, it gives CASSPGLAGAHEQFF. The rearrangement uses TRBV11-2 and TRBJ2-1; 13 positions match TRBD2. J gave up 8 bases and V 5 bases, and 6 bases lay outside the gene matches. CDR3 length: 15 amino acids. Germline CDR1 reads SGHAT; CDR2 reads FQNNGV.

The J gene is TRBJ2-7, the V gene TRBV4-1, with TRBD2 matching 12 bases. CDR1 is MGHRA, CDR2 YSYEKL, per germline. V was pared by 4 bases and J by 0 bases, with 10 bases of the junction left unmatched. The CDR3 has 18 amino acids. CDR3 in amino acids: CASSRGLAGWPRSYEQYF. CDR3 nucleotides: TGCGCCAGCAGCCGAGGACTAGCGGGATGGCCCCGCTCCTACGAGCAGTACTTC.

The chain employs TRBV6-1 and TRBJ2-1, with 8 bases identical to TRBD2. Germline trimming cut 4 bases from V and 4 bases from J; bases unmatched to any gene: 3. The CDR3 totals 14 residues. Germline lookup yields CDR1 MNHNS and CDR2 SASEGT. The CDR3: CASSAVAGYNEQFF. The CDR3 DNA reads TGTGCCAGCAGTGCGGTAGCGGGATACAATGAGCAGTTCTTC.

This clone was seen a handful of times. J is TRBJ2-2 and V is TRBV24-1, with D unclear. This CDR3 has 15 residues. Germline CDR1 reads KGHDR; CDR2 reads SFDVKD. Trimming took off 0 bases at V and 7 bases at J, with 11 bases between the two ends. CDR3 sequence reads: CATSDLAVSSGELFF. CDR3 coding DNA: TGTGCCACCAGTGATTTGGCAGTTAGCAGCGGGGAGCTGTTTTTT.

The gene calls are TRBV9 and TRBJ2-7; 11 bases align to TRBD1. The V segment lost 3 bases and the J segment 4 bases; nucleotides outside the gene matches: 3. This CDR3 is 14 amino acids long. Looked up from germline, CDR1 is SGDLS and CDR2 is YYNGEE. The CDR3 DNA reads TGTGCCAGCAGCGCCGGGACAGGGGGTTACGAGCAGTACTTC. Translated: CASSAGTGGYEQYF.

The chain employs TRBV6-1 and TRBJ2-7; weak D call: TRBD2 (7 bases). The CDR3 runs 14 residues. The germline V gene encodes CDR1 MNHNS and CDR2 SASEGT. Trimming stripped 8 bases from V and 5 bases from J, with 19 bases between. The CDR3 coding sequence is TGTGCCAGCGAGAGGGGGGGGGGCAACGACGAGCAGTACTTC. Its translation: CASERGGGNDEQYF.

This chain connects TRBV19 to TRBJ2-6; TRBD1 might be the D (6 bases). The ends were cut back, 6 bases at V and 2 bases at J, with 8 bases in the middle. This CDR3 spans 14 amino acids. Germline CDR1 reads LNHDA; CDR2 reads SQIVND (reference sequence). For the CDR3, the DNA is TGTGCCAGTAGCGGACAGCCTGGGGCCAACGTCCTGACTTTC. It translates to CASSGQPGANVLTF.

The chain employs TRBV11-2 and TRBJ2-1; D is perhaps TRBD1 (6 bases). This CDR3 contains 16 residues. Trimming cost V 5 bases and J 2 bases, with 16 bases left between them. CDR1 is SGHAT and CDR2 is FQNNGV in the germline V gene. The CDR3 nucleotides read TGTGCCAGCAGCATCGCATTAGGACAGACCTACAATGAGCAGTTCTTC. Translating it yields CASSIALGQTYNEQFF.

This clone has just one count. One junction end disagrees with the germline gene, perhaps due to a read error. J is TRBJ2-7 and V is TRBV7-9; D perhaps matches TRBD1 (7 bases). From germline, CDR1 is SEHNR and CDR2 FQNEAQ (reference sequence). CDR3 length equals 14 residues. For the CDR3, the DNA is TGTGCCAGCAGCTTCGGCAGGGGGGCCTACGGGCAGTACTTC. This codes for CASSFGRGAYGQYF.

The CDR3 DNA follows: TGTGCCAGCAGTTACGATCAAGGGATGAACACTGAAGCTTTCTTT. This encodes CASSYDQGMNTEAFF. The V call is TRBV6-2 or TRBV6-3, the J call TRBJ1-1; D gene uncertain. The V gene's germline CDR1 is MNHEY and CDR2 SVGEGT. The CDR3 contains 15 residues. V was trimmed by 2 bases and J by 0 bases, leaving 10 bases between them.

This clone showed up just a few times. The J gene is TRBJ1-1, the V gene TRBV10-3; 12 bases line up with TRBD1. Germline CDR1 is ENHRY and CDR2 is SYGVKD. The J segment lost 5 bases and the V segment lost 10 bases, leaving 14 bases of the junction unmatched. The CDR3 has 16 residues. The CDR3 DNA is TGTGCCACCAAAAAGGGGGGACAGGGGGCGAGGACTGAAGCTTTCTTT. Translating gives CATKKGGQGARTEAFF.

The table lists this clone with many counts. The rearrangement joins TRBV6-1 to TRBJ2-1; the D is unclear. Trimming pared 1 base from V and 2 bases from J, leaving 9 bases between. This CDR3 contains 15 residues. Germline V gives CDR1 MNHNS, CDR2 SASEGT. CDR3 DNA: TGTGCCAGCAGTGAAGAGCCATCCCCCTACAATGAGCAGTTCTTC. Translated, it gives CASSEEPSPYNEQFF.

A few counts support this clone. J is TRBJ1-4 and V is TRBV19; unclear D gene. The CDR3 is 12 amino acids. Per the germline V gene, CDR1 is LNHDA and CDR2 is SQIVND (reference sequence). V lost 2 bases and J lost 8, with 6 bases in between. The CDR3 loop is CASSITREKLFF. CDR3 nucleotide sequence: TGTGCCAGTAGTATAACCCGGGAAAAACTGTTTTTT.

The chain links TRBV7-8 to TRBJ2-7, with 8 bases matching TRBD2. Germline V gives CDR1 SGHVS, CDR2 FQNEAQ. V was clipped by 5 bases and J by 0 bases; unmatched bases: 6. This CDR3 is built from 15 residues. The CDR3 DNA is TGTGCCAGCAGCGCGATGGCGGGAGGCTCCTACGAGCAGTACTTC. It specifies CASSAMAGGSYEQYF.

The rearrangement uses TRBV7-9 and TRBJ1-1; TRBD1 matches at 9 bases. The CDR3 runs 14 residues. Germline V CDR1 and CDR2: SEHNR, FQNEAQ (reference sequence). Trimming at V came to 4 bases and at J to 5 bases, leaving 5 bases not matched to a gene. In DNA, the CDR3 is TGTGCCAGCAGCTCCCGGGACAGGGAGACTGAAGCTTTCTTT. Its protein is CASSSRDRETEAFF.

The gene calls are TRBV20-1 and TRBJ2-1, with unresolved D. Trimming left V 6 bases short and J 10 bases short, with 13 bases between. CDR1 DFQATT and CDR2 SNEGSKA come from the germline V gene (reference sequence). The CDR3 totals 11 residues. CDR3: CSAPYSGEQFF. Here the CDR3 DNA reads TGCAGTGCCCCGTATTCTGGGGAGCAGTTCTTC.

Details on this clone: One end of the junction varies from germline; a read error may be responsible. V gene TRBV11-2 combines with J gene TRBJ2-6; maybe TRBD2 (6 bases). The germline CDR1 and CDR2 sequences are SGHAT and FQNNGV. CDR3 length: 16 amino acids. The CDR3 region is CASSPLWRGGANVLAF. CDR3 coding DNA: TGTGCCAGCAGCCCCCTTTGGAGGGGTGGGGCCAACGTCCTGGCTTTC.